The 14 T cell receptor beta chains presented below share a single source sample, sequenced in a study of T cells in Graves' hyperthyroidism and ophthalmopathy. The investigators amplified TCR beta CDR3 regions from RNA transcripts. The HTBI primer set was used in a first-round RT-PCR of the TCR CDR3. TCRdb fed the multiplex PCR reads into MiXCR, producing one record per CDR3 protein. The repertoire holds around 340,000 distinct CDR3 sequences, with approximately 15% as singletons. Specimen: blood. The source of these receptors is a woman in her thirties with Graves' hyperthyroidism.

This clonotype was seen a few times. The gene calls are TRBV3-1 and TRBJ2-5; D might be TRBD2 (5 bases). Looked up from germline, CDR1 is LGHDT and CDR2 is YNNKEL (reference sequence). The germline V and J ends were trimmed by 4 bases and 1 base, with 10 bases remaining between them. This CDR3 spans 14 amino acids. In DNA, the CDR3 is TGTGCCAGCAGCCGAGGGTCCGTCCAAGAGACCCAGTACTTC. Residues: CASSRGSVQETQYF.

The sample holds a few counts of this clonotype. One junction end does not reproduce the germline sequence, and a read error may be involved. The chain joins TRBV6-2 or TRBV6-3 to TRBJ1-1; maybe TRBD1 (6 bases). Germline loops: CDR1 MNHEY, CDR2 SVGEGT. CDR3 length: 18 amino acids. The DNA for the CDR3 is TGTGCCAGCAGTTACAGCCCGGGGTTTGGGGGCAGGAGCACTGGAGCTTTCTTT. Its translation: CASSYSPGFGGRSTGAFF.

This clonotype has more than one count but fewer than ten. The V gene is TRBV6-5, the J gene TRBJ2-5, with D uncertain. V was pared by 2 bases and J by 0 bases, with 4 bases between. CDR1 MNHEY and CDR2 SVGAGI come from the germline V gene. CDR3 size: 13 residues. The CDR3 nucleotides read TGTGCCAGCAGTTACAGGGACCAAGAGACCCAGTACTTC. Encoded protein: CASSYRDQETQYF.

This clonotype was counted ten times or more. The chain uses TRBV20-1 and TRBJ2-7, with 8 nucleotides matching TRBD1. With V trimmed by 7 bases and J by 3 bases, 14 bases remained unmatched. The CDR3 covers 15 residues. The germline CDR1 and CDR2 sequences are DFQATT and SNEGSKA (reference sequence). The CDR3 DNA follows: TGCAGTGGTTCGGTGGGCGGAACAGGGGGCTACGAGCAGTACTTC. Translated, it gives CSGSVGGTGGYEQYF.

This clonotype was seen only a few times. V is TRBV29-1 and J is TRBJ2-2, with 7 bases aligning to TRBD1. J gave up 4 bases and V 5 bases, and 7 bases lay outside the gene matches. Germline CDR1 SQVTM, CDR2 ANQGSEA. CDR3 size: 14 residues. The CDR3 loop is CSVRGRQGTGELFF. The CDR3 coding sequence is TGCAGCGTTAGGGGGCGACAGGGCACCGGGGAGCTGTTTTTT.

CDR3 nucleotide sequence: TGCGCCAGCAGCCACGCCTCTGGGGCCAACGTCCTGACTTTC. It specifies CASSHASGANVLTF. The genes are TRBV4-1 and TRBJ2-6; D is ambiguous. The V and J ends lost 3 bases and 0 bases respectively, with 3 bases between them. The CDR3 runs to 14 residues. The germline gives CDR1 MGHRA, CDR2 YSYEKL.

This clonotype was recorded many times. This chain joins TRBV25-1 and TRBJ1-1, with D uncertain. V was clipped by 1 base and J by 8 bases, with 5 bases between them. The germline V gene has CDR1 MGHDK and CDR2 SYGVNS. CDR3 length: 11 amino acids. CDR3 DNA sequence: TGTGCCAGCAGTGAATTTGTCGAAGCTTTCTTT. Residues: CASSEFVEAFF.

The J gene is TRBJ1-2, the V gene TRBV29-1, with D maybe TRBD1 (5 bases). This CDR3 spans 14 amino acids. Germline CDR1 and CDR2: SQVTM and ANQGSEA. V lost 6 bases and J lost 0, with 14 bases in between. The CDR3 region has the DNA TGCAGCGTGGCCGGGACGGCCTCTAACTATGGCTACACCTTC. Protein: CSVAGTASNYGYTF. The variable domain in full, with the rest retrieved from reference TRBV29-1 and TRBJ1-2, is SAVISQKPSRDICQRGTSLTIQCQVDSQVTMMFWYRQQPGQSLTLIATANQGSEATYESGFVIDKFPISRPNLTFSTLTVSNMSPEDSSIYLCSVAGTASNYGYTFGSGTRLTVV.

CDR3 sequence reads: CASSPEDAYEQYF. In nucleotides, the CDR3 is TGTGCCAGCTCACCAGAAGATGCCTACGAGCAGTACTTC. This chain uses TRBV18 with TRBJ2-7; D remains ambiguous. This CDR3 is 13 amino acids long. CDR1 and CDR2 (germline): KGHSH, LQKENI. V gave up 2 bases and J gave up 2 bases, with 7 bases separating them.

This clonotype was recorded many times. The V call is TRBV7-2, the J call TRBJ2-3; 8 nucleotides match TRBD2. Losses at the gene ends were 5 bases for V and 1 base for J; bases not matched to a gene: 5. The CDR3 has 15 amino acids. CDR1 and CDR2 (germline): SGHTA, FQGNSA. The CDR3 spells CASSVTSDGTDTQYF. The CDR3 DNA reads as TGTGCCAGCAGCGTGACTAGCGATGGCACAGATACGCAGTATTTT. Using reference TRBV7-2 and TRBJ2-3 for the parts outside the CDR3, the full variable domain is GAGVSQSPSNKVTEKGKDVELRCDPISGHTALYWYRQSLGQGLEFLIYFQGNSAPDKSGLPSDRFSAERTGGSVSTLTIQRTQQEDSAVYLCASSVTSDGTDTQYFGPGTRLTVL.

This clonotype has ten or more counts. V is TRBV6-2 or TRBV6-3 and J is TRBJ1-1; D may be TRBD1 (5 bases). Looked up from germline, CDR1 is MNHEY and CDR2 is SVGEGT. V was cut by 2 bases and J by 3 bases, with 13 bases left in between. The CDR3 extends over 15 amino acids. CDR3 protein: CASSYRGREDTEAFF. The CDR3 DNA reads TGTGCCAGCAGTTACCGGGGCAGGGAGGACACTGAAGCTTTCTTT.

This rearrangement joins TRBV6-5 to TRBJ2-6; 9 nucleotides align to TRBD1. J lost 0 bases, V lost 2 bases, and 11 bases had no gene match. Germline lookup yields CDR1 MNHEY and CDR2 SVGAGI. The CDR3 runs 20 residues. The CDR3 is CASSYPGTGRAFSGANVLTF. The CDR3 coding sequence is TGTGCCAGCAGTTACCCAGGGACAGGGAGGGCGTTCTCTGGGGCCAACGTCCTGACTTTC.

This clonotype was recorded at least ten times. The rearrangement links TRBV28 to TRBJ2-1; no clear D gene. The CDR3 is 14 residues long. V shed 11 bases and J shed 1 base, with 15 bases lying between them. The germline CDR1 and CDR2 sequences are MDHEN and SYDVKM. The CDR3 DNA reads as TGTGCCGGAAGCGAAGGTGGATCCTACAATGAGCAGTTCTTC. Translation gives CAGSEGGSYNEQFF.

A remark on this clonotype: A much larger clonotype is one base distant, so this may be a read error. The CDR3 spells CASSSLPQGTGNTIYF. In DNA form, the CDR3 reads TGTGCCAGCAGCTCACTTCCACAGGGCACTGGAAACACCATATATTTT. The chain employs TRBV7-9 and TRBJ1-3; TRBD1 is a possible D gene (6 bases). Per germline, CDR1 SEHNR and CDR2 FQNEAQ (reference sequence). The CDR3 is made up of 16 amino acids. V was clipped by 4 bases and J by 2 bases, with 15 bases between them. Complete variable domain (other parts from reference TRBV7-9 and TRBJ1-3): DTGVSQNPRHKITKRGQNVTFRCDPISEHNRLYWYRQTLGQGPEFLTYFQNEAQLEKSRLLSDRFSAERPKGSFSTLEIQRTEQGDSAMYLCASSSLPQGTGNTIYFGEGSWLTVV.